The 11 T cell receptor beta chains below all came from one sample that was sequenced in a study of T cell responses to AZD1222 COVID-19 vaccine. The method was immunoSEQ multiplex PCR; TCRdb's version includes in-frame clones alone and lacks a portion of them. Here the sample spans over 50,000 clones, about four fifths being singletons. Specimen: peripheral blood, collected on day 0 of AZD1222 vaccination. Receptor source: an adult in good health.

This clone is deemed medium-sized. The gene calls are TRBV6-4 and TRBJ1-1, with 7 bases aligning to TRBD1. The germline V gene encodes CDR1 MRHNA and CDR2 SNTAGT. The CDR3 is 13 amino acids. The junction had 5 bases not matched to a gene; V was cut back by 2 bases and J by 8 bases. The chain's CDR3 is CASSDQTGFEAFF. CDR3 sequence (DNA): TGTGCCAGCAGTGACCAGACAGGGTTCGAAGCTTTCTTT.

V is TRBV4-1 and J is TRBJ1-1; D is perhaps TRBD1 (6 bases). The ends were cut back, 2 bases at V and 0 bases at J, with 10 bases in the middle. From germline, CDR1 is MGHRA and CDR2 YSYEKL. This CDR3 has 15 amino acids. CDR3 bases: TGCGCCAGCAGCCAATTGACAGGACTGAACACTGAAGCTTTCTTT. Encoded protein: CASSQLTGLNTEAFF.

The chain joins TRBV7-2 to TRBJ2-1, with TRBD2 as a possible D gene (6 bases). Germline V gene data show CDR1 as SGHTA and CDR2 as FQGNSA. V lost 5 bases, J lost 0 bases, and 11 bases lay in between. The CDR3 covers 15 residues. CDR3 DNA: TGTGCCAGCAGCCCCGGGAGTATCTCCTACAATGAGCAGTTCTTC. It is translated as CASSPGSISYNEQFF.

The chain carries TRBV6-5 and TRBJ2-7; the D gene is possibly TRBD1 (6 bases). The germline V gene has CDR1 MNHEY and CDR2 SVGAGI. This CDR3 is 12 amino acids long. V lost 8 bases and J lost 3, with 11 bases in between. CDR3 in amino acids: CASRQENYEQYF. The CDR3, as DNA: TGTGCCAGCCGACAGGAGAACTACGAGCAGTACTTC.

CDR3 amino acids: CASSSGPGSAEPQHF. DNA of the CDR3: TGCGCCAGCAGCTCCGGGCCGGGATCCGCGGAGCCCCAGCATTTT. V is TRBV5-1 and J is TRBJ1-5; D is undetermined. Trimming took 3 bases from V and 8 from J, leaving 18 bases between them. Per the germline V gene, CDR1 is SGHRS and CDR2 is YFSETQ. The CDR3 contains 15 residues.

This clone has a single count. The genes are TRBV11-2 and TRBJ2-7, with D maybe TRBD2 (6 bases). This CDR3 is 15 amino acids long. Per germline, CDR1 SGHAT and CDR2 FQNNGV. Trimming took off 1 base at V and 2 bases at J, with 12 bases between the two ends. CDR3 in DNA: TGTGCCAGCAGCTTAGCTAGGGACTCCACCTACGAGCAGTACTTC. Protein product: CASSLARDSTYEQYF.

The chain combines TRBV30 with TRBJ2-7; 10 nucleotides match TRBD2. J was trimmed by 2 bases and V by 3 bases; bases with no gene match: 1. This CDR3 contains 13 residues. The germline V gene has CDR1 GTSNPN and CDR2 SVGIG (reference sequence). The DNA for the CDR3 is TGTGCCTGGAGAGCGGGAGGGCCCTACGAGCAGTACTTC. Protein product: CAWRAGGPYEQYF.

V usage is TRBV6-5 and J usage is TRBJ2-3; 9 bases line up with TRBD2. The CDR3 is made up of 14 amino acids. The V gene end was trimmed by 5 bases and the J gene end by 4 bases; junction bases not matched to a gene: 4. Germline-derived CDR1 and CDR2 are MNHEY and SVGAGI. The DNA for the CDR3 is TGTGCCAGCAGTAGGACTAGCGATGCAGATACGCAGTATTTT. This translates into CASSRTSDADTQYF.

This sequence joins TRBV19 and TRBJ1-1; D remains ambiguous. Germline assignment: CDR1 LNHDA and CDR2 SQIVND (reference sequence). The CDR3 consists of 14 residues. The germline V and J ends were trimmed by 4 bases and 0 bases, with 9 bases remaining between them. CDR3 sequence reads: CASSRPGMNTEAFF. CDR3 sequence (DNA): TGTGCCAGTAGTAGGCCGGGCATGAACACTGAAGCTTTCTTT.

The CDR3 protein is CASSRLAGGREQYF. CDR3 in DNA: TGTGCCAGCAGCCGGCTAGCGGGAGGTCGCGAGCAGTACTTC. The chain has TRBV5-4 and TRBJ2-7; 11 positions agree with TRBD2. Germline trimming cut 4 bases from V and 6 bases from J; bases unmatched to any gene: 6. CDR1 SGHNT and CDR2 YYREEE come from the germline V gene (reference sequence). The CDR3 extends over 14 amino acids.

This clone turned up a few times. The V gene is TRBV18, the J gene TRBJ1-5, with D tentatively TRBD1 (6 bases). CDR1 and CDR2 from the germline V gene are KGHSH and LQKENI. The ends were cut back, 6 bases at V and 0 bases at J, with 12 bases in the middle. CDR3 length equals 15 residues. This chain's CDR3 is CASSQGMISNQPQHF. For the CDR3, the DNA is TGTGCCAGCTCGCAGGGGATGATTAGCAATCAGCCCCAGCATTTT.